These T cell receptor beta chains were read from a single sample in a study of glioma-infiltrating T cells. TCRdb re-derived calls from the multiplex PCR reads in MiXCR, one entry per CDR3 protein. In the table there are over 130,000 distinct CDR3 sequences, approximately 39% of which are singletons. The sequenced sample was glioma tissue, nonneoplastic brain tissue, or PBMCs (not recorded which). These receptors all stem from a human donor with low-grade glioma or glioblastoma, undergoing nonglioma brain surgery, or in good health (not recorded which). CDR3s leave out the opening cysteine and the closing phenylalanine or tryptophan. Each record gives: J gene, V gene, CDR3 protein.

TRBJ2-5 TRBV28 ASSTGGAGETQY
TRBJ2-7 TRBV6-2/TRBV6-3 ASTETPRSYYEQY
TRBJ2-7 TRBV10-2 ASSPRDQSSYEQY
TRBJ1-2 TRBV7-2 ASSLASANPNYGYT
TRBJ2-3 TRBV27 ASSAVGSGEGDTQY
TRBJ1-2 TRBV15 ATSSTGDYGYT
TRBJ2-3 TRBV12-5 ASGLGDTDTQY
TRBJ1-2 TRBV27 ASSSGYGYT
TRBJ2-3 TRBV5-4 ASSLRLTGTDTQY
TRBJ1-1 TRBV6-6 ASSYGGGSAF
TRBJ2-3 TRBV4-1 ASSQDPGGGTDTQY
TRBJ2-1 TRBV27 ASTAGDYNEQF
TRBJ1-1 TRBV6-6 VSTIRDGMNTEAF
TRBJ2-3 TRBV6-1 ASRPGTNGKVDTQY
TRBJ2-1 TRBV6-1 ASSKRQGSNEQF
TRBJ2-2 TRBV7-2 ASSPRTGGNGELF
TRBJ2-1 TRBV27 ASSLSVAGHNEQF
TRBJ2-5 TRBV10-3 AISEFQEETQY
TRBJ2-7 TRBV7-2 ARSQAGGYEQY
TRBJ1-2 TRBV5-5 ASRKDSFPVGYT
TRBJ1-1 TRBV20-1 SAPGTGGTEAF
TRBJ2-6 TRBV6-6 ASSYNLMAGSGANVLT